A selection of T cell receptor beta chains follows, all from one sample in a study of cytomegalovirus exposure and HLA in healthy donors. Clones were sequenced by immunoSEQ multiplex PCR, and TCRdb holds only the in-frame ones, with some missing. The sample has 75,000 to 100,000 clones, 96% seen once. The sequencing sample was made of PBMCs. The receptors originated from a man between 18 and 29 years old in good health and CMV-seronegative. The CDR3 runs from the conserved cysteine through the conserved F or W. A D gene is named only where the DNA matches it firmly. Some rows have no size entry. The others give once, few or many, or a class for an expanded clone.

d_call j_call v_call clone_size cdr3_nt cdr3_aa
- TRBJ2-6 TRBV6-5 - TGTGCCAGCAGTTACGGGCCAGGGTCTGGGGCCAACGTCCTGACTTTC CASSYGPGSGANVLTF
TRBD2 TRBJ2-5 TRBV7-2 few TGTGCCAGCAGCAGGAGAGCGGGAGTGGCGCTAGAGACCCAGTACTTC CASSRRAGVALETQYF
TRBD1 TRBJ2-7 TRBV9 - TGTGCCAGCAGCGGATCGGACAGGTCATACGAGCAGTACTTC CASSGSDRSYEQYF
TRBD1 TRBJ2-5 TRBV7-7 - TGTGCTAGCAGCTTGGGGACAGGGGTTACCGAGACCCAGTACTTC CASSLGTGVTETQYF
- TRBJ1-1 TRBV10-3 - TGTGCCATCAGGCAGGGGTCGGACACTGAAGCTTTCTTT CAIRQGSDTEAFF
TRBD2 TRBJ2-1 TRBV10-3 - TGTGCCATCAGGGGACTAGCATACGAGGATGAGCAGTTCTTC CAIRGLAYEDEQFF
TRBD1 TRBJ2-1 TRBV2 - TGTGCCAGCAGTGAACCGACAGGGAGCTACCACCTAACCCTAAACAATGAGCAGTTCTTC CASSEPTGSYHLTLNNEQFF
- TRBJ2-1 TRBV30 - TGTGCCTGGAGTAGTTCGCGGGAGCAGTTCTTC CAWSSSREQFF
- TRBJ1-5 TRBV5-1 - TGCGCCAGCAGCTTGGAACCAGAGACTAATCAGCCCCAGCATTTT CASSLEPETNQPQHF
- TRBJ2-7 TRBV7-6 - TGTGCCAGGGGCTGGAGTCAGGGACTCCCGAACGAGCAGTACTTC CARGWSQGLPNEQYF
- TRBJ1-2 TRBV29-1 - TGCAGCGTCCTCACAGGGTTTGGCTACACCTTC CSVLTGFGYTF
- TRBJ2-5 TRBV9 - TGTGCCAGCAGCGTAGCTGTTGGAGGCAGAGTAGAGACCCAGTACTTC CASSVAVGGRVETQYF
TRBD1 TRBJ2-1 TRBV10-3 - TGTGCCATCAGTGAGCCCGGGACAGGGGGCAATGAGCAGTTCTTC CAISEPGTGGNEQFF
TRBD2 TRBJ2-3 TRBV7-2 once TGTGCCAGCAGCTCAGGACTAGTAACAGATACGCAGTATTTT CASSSGLVTDTQYF
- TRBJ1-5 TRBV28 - TGTGCCAGCAGTTTATCAGGGGGCAATCAGCCCCAGCATTTT CASSLSGGNQPQHF
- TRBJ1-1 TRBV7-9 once TGTGCCAGCAGCTTAGGACGGGGGTGGGTCACTGAAGCTTTCTTT CASSLGRGWVTEAFF
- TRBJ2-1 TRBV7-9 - TGTGCCAGCAAAGCTTCGGCGGGACCCGAGGGCGATGAGCAGTTCTTC CASKASAGPEGDEQFF
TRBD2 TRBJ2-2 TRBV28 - TGTGCCAGCAGTTTCCTAGCGGATAACACCGGGGAGCTGTTTTTT CASSFLADNTGELFF
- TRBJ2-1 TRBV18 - TGTGCCAGCTCACCACTCCAGGGTAGCTCCTACAATGAGCAGTTCTTC CASSPLQGSSYNEQFF
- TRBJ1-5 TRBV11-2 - TGTGCCAGCAGCTTAGACAGGGGACAGCCCCAGCATTTT CASSLDRGQPQHF
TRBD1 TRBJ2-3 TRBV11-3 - TGTGCCAGCAGCCTAGGACAGGGGTTGACAGATACGCAGTATTTT CASSLGQGLTDTQYF
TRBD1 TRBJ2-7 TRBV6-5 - TGTGCCAGCGGACAGGGACGCACCTACGAGCAGTACTTC CASGQGRTYEQYF
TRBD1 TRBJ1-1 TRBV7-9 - TGTGCCAGCAGACCGACAGGGATGAACACTGAAGCTTTCTTT CASRPTGMNTEAFF
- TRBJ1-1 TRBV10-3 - TGTGCCATCAGAGCGGATTTGCAAAGGTACACTGAAGCTTTCTTT CAIRADLQRYTEAFF
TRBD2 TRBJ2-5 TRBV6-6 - TGTGCCAGCAGTCCAGCGGGAGGGCCTCAAGAGACCCAGTACTTC CASSPAGGPQETQYF
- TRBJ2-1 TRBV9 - TGTGCCAGCAGCGTAGGTCAGGGGAAACTAGCGAGTTACAATGAGCAGTTCTTC CASSVGQGKLASYNEQFF
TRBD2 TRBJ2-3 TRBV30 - TGTGCCTGGAAGGGGCTAGCGGAGTTTAGCACAGATACGCAGTATTTT CAWKGLAEFSTDTQYF
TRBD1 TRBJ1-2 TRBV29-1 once TGCAGCGTCCGAAGCGCAGGGGGCGAGGAAGGCTACACCTTC CSVRSAGGEEGYTF
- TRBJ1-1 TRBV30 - TGTGCCTGGAGTGTTTGGGGGGGTTTGGTCAACACTGAAGCTTTCTTT CAWSVWGGLVNTEAFF
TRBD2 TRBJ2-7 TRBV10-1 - TGCGCCAGCAGTGAGACTAGCGGGAGGGATTCCTACGAGCAGTACTTC CASSETSGRDSYEQYF
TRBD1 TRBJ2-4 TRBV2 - TGTGCCAGCGGGGACAGGAGTTCTGAAATTCAGTACTTC CASGDRSSEIQYF
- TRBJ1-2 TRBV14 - TGTGCCAGCAGCCATACACAGGTCTTCTATGGCTACACCTTC CASSHTQVFYGYTF
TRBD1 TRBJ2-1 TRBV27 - TGTGCCAGCAGGACCGGGACAGTAACCTACAATGAGCAGTTCTTC CASRTGTVTYNEQFF
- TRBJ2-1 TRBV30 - TGTGCCTGGGAGTCGGTGCGAAATGAGCAGTTCTTC CAWESVRNEQFF
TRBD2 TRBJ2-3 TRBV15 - TGTGCCACCAGCAGAGATGGGGGGGGAGGGCCTTCCTTCTCCTACACAGATACGCAGTATTTT CATSRDGGGGPSFSYTDTQYF
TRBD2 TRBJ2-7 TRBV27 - TGTGCCAGCAGCACCCGAGGTACTAGCGGGAACTACGAGCAGTACTTC CASSTRGTSGNYEQYF
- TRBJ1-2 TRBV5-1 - TGCGCCAGCAGCTATAGGGGCGCGGGAGGCTACACCTTC CASSYRGAGGYTF
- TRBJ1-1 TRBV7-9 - TGTGCCAGCAGCCACCACGGACAGAACACTGAAGCTTTCTTT CASSHHGQNTEAFF
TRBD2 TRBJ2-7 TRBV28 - TGTGCCAGCAGTGATATAGCGGGGGGAACCTACGAGCAGTACTTC CASSDIAGGTYEQYF
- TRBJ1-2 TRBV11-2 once TGTGCCAGCAGCCCCCGCGGCGGAGGGCTTGGCTACACCTTC CASSPRGGGLGYTF
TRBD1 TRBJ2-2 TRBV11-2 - TGTGCCAGCAGCTTATTTATTCGGGACAGGGGAGGTTCCGGGGAGCTGTTTTTT CASSLFIRDRGGSGELFF
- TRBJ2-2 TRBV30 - TGTGCCTGGAGTGTAGCGGGCACCGGGGAGCTGTTTTTT CAWSVAGTGELFF
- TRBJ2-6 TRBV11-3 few TGTGCCAGCAGCGGGGGCGGGACAGCCTCTGGGGCCAACGTCCTGACTTTC CASSGGGTASGANVLTF
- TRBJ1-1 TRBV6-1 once TGTGCCAGCAGTGAAGCGGGCGGGGTGAACACTGAAGCTTTCTTT CASSEAGGVNTEAFF
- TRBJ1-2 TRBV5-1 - TGCGCCAGCAGCTTGGACAGGGCTGACTATGGCTACACCTTC CASSLDRADYGYTF
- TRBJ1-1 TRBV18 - TGTGCCAGCTCACCAAGGAAGGAGGACACTGAAGCTTTCTTT CASSPRKEDTEAFF
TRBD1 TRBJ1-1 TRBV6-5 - TGTGCCAGCAGTAACGGACAGGAAGAAGCTTTCTTT CASSNGQEEAFF
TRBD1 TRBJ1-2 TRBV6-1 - TGTGCCAGCAGTATTCCGGGACAGGGCTCTGGCTACACCTTC CASSIPGQGSGYTF
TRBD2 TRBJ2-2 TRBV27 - TGTGCCAGCAGAATCGGGAGCGGGGACACCGGGGAGCTGTTTTTT CASRIGSGDTGELFF
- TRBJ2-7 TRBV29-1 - TGCAGCGTCGGGGTTGATCGCTTCGGCGAGCAGTACTTC CSVGVDRFGEQYF
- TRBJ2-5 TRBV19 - TGTGCCAGTAGTAAAGGGAGCGGAGGGAGGGAGACCCAGTACTTC CASSKGSGGRETQYF
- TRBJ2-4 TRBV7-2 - TGTGCCAGCAGCTTGCGGGGAGGACACATTCAGTACTTC CASSLRGGHIQYF
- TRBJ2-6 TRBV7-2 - TGTGCCAGCAGCTTAGCGAGGGCAGGTGAGGACTCTGGGGCCAACGTCCTGACTTTC CASSLARAGEDSGANVLTF
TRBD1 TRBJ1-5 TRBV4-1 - TGCGCCAGCAGCCAAGGTGACAGGGGGAGGTGGCAGCCCCAGCATTTT CASSQGDRGRWQPQHF
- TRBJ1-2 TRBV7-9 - TGTGCCAGCGGAGCGGGGGGCTGGTATGGCTACACCTTC CASGAGGWYGYTF
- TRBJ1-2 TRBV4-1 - TGCGCCAGCAGCCTCAGTCGTCTTTCGAACTATGGCTACACCTTC CASSLSRLSNYGYTF
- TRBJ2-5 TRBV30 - TGTGCCTGGAACGCAGGGATACAGACCCAGTACTTC CAWNAGIQTQYF
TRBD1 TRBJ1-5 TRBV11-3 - TGTGCCAGCAGCATAGAGGTCTTAGGACAGGGGGCGGGTCAGCCCCAGCATTTT CASSIEVLGQGAGQPQHF
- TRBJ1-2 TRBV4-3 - TGCGCCAGCAGCCAAGCCGGGGATGGCTACACCTTC CASSQAGDGYTF
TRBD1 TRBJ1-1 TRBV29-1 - TGCAGCCCGTCCCGGGACAGGGCCGACACTGAAGCTTTCTTT CSPSRDRADTEAFF